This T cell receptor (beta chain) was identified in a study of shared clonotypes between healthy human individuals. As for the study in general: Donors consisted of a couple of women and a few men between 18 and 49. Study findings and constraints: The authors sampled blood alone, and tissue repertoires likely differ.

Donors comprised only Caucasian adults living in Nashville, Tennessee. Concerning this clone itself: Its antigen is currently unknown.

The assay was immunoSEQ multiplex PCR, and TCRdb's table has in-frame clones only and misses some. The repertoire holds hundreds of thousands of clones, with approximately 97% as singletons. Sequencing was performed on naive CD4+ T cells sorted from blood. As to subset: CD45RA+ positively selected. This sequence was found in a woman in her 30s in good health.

CDR3 loop: CASSAHSYNEQFF. The CDR3 DNA is TGCGCCAGCAGTGCCCACTCCTACAATGAGCAGTTCTTC. J is TRBJ2-1 and V is TRBV10-1; D call uncertain. The CDR3 consists of 13 residues. V dropped 4 bases and J dropped 0 bases, with 4 bases sitting between them. Germline V gives CDR1 WNHNN, CDR2 SYGVQD (reference sequence).